Below, 18 T cell receptor beta chains from the same sample are listed, as sequenced in a study of beta chain features in type 1 diabetes. Since all of the isolated RNA was reverse transcribed, expressed TCRB transcripts were what got sequenced. Method: immunoSEQ multiplex PCR; TCRdb's copy keeps in-frame clones and lacks some. The sample lists some 400,000 clones, less than 15% occurring once. The sample consisted of naive CD4+ T cells from blood. All receptors derive from a woman between 18 and 29 years old in good health.

The V call is TRBV28, the J call TRBJ1-2, with TRBD1 matching 10 bases. The V gene's germline CDR1 is MDHEN and CDR2 SYDVKM. Losses at the gene ends were 8 bases for V and 7 bases for J; bases not matched to a gene: 7. The CDR3 covers 13 residues. Here the CDR3 reads CASAGTGASGYTF. The DNA of the CDR3 is TGTGCCAGCGCAGGGACAGGGGCTTCTGGCTACACCTTC.

V usage is TRBV25-1 and J usage is TRBJ2-7; weak D call: TRBD1 (5 bases). Trimming shortened V by 7 bases and J by 6 bases, and 13 bases separated the two germline ends. The germline CDR1 and CDR2 sequences are MGHDK and SYGVNS. This CDR3 has 12 residues. The CDR3 is CASMNTQGEQYF. The DNA of the CDR3 is TGTGCCAGCATGAACACCCAGGGCGAGCAGTACTTC.

The table lists this clone with a few counts. The chain employs TRBV7-2 and TRBJ2-7; 14 bases align to TRBD2. Germline lookup yields CDR1 SGHTA and CDR2 FQGNSA. J lost 7 bases, V lost 4 bases, and 6 bases had no gene match. The CDR3 is 15 amino acids. CDR3 bases: TGTGCCAGCAGCTCTAGACTAGCGGGGGGGAGTGAGCAGTACTTC. Residues: CASSSRLAGGSEQYF.

This clone turned up a few times. The gene calls are TRBV4-2 and TRBJ1-1; TRBD1 matches at 10 bases. Trimming took 1 base from V and 6 from J; bases not matched to a gene: 8. The CDR3 is 16 amino acids. The germline CDR1 and CDR2 sequences are LGHNA and YNFKEQ. The CDR3 sequence: CASSQGQGAGVAEAFF. As DNA, the CDR3 is TGTGCCAGCAGCCAAGGACAGGGGGCTGGGGTCGCTGAAGCTTTCTTT.

The CDR3 loop reads CAWSVLGRLAEQFF. As DNA, the CDR3 is TGTGCCTGGAGTGTACTAGGTAGGCTAGCTGAGCAGTTCTTC. The V call is TRBV30, the J call TRBJ2-1, with a possible D match to TRBD2 (5 bases). V gave up 0 bases and J gave up 9 bases, with 15 bases separating them. CDR3 length equals 14 residues. Germline V gene lookup returns CDR1 GTSNPN and CDR2 SVGIG (reference sequence).

The V gene is TRBV28, the J gene TRBJ2-3, with 7 bases aligning to TRBD2. Germline trimming cut 7 bases from V and 3 bases from J; bases unmatched to any gene: 10. The CDR3 totals 15 residues. Germline V gives CDR1 MDHEN, CDR2 SYDVKM. The CDR3 DNA sequence: TGTGCCAGCACCAACGCGGGAGAAGGGACAGATACGCAGTATTTT. Translation gives CASTNAGEGTDTQYF. Full variable domain (remainder filled in from reference TRBV28 and TRBJ2-3): DVKVTQSSRYLVKRTGEKVFLECVQDMDHENMFWYRQDPGLGLRLIYFSYDVKMKEKGDIPEGYSVSREKKERFSLILESASTNQTSMYLCASTNAGEGTDTQYFGPGTRLTVL.

This clone was counted a few times. The same CDR3 arises from other DNA sequences in this sample as well. CDR3 in DNA: TGTGCCAGCCGAGGACAGGGAAACACTGAAGCTTTCTTT. Translating gives CASRGQGNTEAFF. The chain joins TRBV2 to TRBJ1-1; 8 positions match TRBD1. From germline, CDR1 is SNHLY and CDR2 FYNNEI. The ends lost 8 bases at V and 2 bases at J; junction bases unmatched: 4. The CDR3 covers 13 residues.

This clone has only a few counts. The chain carries TRBV4-3 and TRBJ2-3; perhaps TRBD2 as D (5 bases). V was shortened by 0 bases and J by 6 bases, with 13 bases between the two germline ends. The CDR3 is 15 amino acids. Germline V gives CDR1 LGHNA, CDR2 YSLEER. This CDR3 is CASSQERVPSDTQYF. CDR3 nucleotides: TGCGCCAGCAGCCAAGAGAGGGTCCCATCTGATACGCAGTATTTT.

The chain joins TRBV5-4 to TRBJ2-5; 13 bases match TRBD2. Germline V gene sequence: CDR1 SGHNT, CDR2 YYREEE (reference sequence). V lost 1 base to trimming and J lost 5 bases; unmatched junction nucleotides: 5. CDR3 length: 16 residues. The chain's CDR3 is CASSLLLAGGPETQYF. The CDR3 bases are TGTGCCAGCAGCTTGCTACTAGCGGGAGGGCCGGAGACCCAGTACTTC. The full variable domain, with the rest looked up from reference TRBV5-4 and TRBJ2-5, is ETGVTQSPTHLIKTRGQQVTLRCSSQSGHNTVSWYQQALGQGPQFIFQYYREEENGRGNFPPRFSGLQFPNYSSELNVNALELDDSALYLCASSLLLAGGPETQYFGPGTRLLVL.

This clone was counted a few times. The chain joins TRBV4-2 to TRBJ1-2; 7 nucleotides align to TRBD1. The germline V gene encodes CDR1 LGHNA and CDR2 YNFKEQ. J was trimmed by 3 bases and V by 4 bases; bases with no gene match: 5. The CDR3 consists of 14 residues. The DNA of the CDR3 is TGTGCCAGCAGCCCGGACAGGAGATACTATGGCTACACCTTC. This codes for CASSPDRRYYGYTF.

J is TRBJ2-1 and V is TRBV21-1; the DNA was not used to check the table's D call, TRBD2. TRBV21-1 is a listed pseudogene. The CDR3 totals 13 residues. In nucleotides, the CDR3 is TGTGCCAGCAGCAAAGCGCGGGGGGGTGAGCAGTTCTTC. Translation: CASSKARGGEQFF.

The V gene is TRBV5-1, the J gene TRBJ2-7; maybe TRBD1 (6 bases). The V gene's germline CDR1 is SGHRS and CDR2 YFSETQ. The CDR3 spans 13 residues. V dropped 0 bases and J dropped 4 bases, with 8 bases sitting between them. CDR3 protein: CASSLVQGYEQYF. CDR3 in DNA: TGCGCCAGCAGCTTGGTGCAGGGGTACGAGCAGTACTTC.

This clone has just a few counts. V gene TRBV2 combines with J gene TRBJ2-1; perhaps TRBD2 as D (6 bases). The CDR3 is made up of 17 amino acids. The V and J ends lost 6 bases and 0 bases respectively, with 18 bases between them. Per germline, CDR1 SNHLY and CDR2 FYNNEI. CDR3 in amino acids: CASRAERVTSSYNEQFF. CDR3 coding DNA: TGTGCCAGCAGAGCAGAGCGGGTTACGAGCTCCTACAATGAGCAGTTCTTC.

This clone turned up a few times. V and J are TRBV9 and TRBJ2-5; TRBD2 might be the D (5 bases). This CDR3 spans 18 amino acids. Between the trimmed V and J ends, which lost 0 bases and 4 bases, there was a span of 22 bases. CDR1 and CDR2 (germline): SGDLS, YYNGEE. In DNA form, the CDR3 reads TGTGCCAGCAGCGTAGGAGGGCTAGCTGTTTCCTTGGGAGAGACCCAGTACTTC. Translated, it gives CASSVGGLAVSLGETQYF. The full variable domain, completed using reference TRBV9 and TRBJ2-5, is DSGVTQTPKHLITATGQRVTLRCSPRSGDLSVYWYQQSLDQGLQFLIQYYNGEERAKGNILERFSAQQFPDLHSELNLSSLELGDSALYFCASSVGGLAVSLGETQYFGPGTRLLVL.

The gene calls are TRBV7-3 and TRBJ2-1; TRBD2 matches at 9 bases. In germline, CDR1 is SGHTA, CDR2 FQGTGA. The junction had 11 bases not matched to a gene; V was cut back by 4 bases and J by 7 bases. The CDR3 runs to 16 residues. The CDR3 region has the DNA TGTGCCAGCAGCTCATATAGCGGGGGTGGTGGGAATGAGCAGTTCTTC. Translated, it gives CASSSYSGGGGNEQFF.

The genes are TRBV28 and TRBJ1-2; D might be TRBD1 (5 bases). The CDR3 runs to 12 residues. Deletions cut 6 bases from V and 5 bases from J, with 10 bases between. The germline V gene has CDR1 MDHEN and CDR2 SYDVKM. CDR3 region: CASSNTGYGYTF. DNA for the CDR3: TGTGCCAGCAGCAATACAGGATATGGCTACACCTTC.

This clone was observed a single time. A much bigger clone sits one base away, suggesting this may be a read error. The chain is built from TRBV11-2 and TRBJ1-1; no clear D. CDR1 SGHAT and CDR2 FQNNGV come from the germline V gene. The CDR3 spans 13 residues. Between the trimmed V and J ends, which lost 1 base and 1 base, there was a span of 4 bases. DNA of the CDR3: TGTGCCAGCAGCTTAGGAGGGAACACTGAAGCTTTCTTT. Its translation is CASSLGGNTEAFF.

CDR3 sequence: CASSPQGSQETQYF. The DNA for the CDR3 is TGTGCCAGCTCACCCCAGGGGAGCCAAGAGACCCAGTACTTC. This chain joins TRBV18 and TRBJ2-5; tentatively, D is TRBD1 (6 bases). The V gene lost 3 bases and the J gene lost 1 base, with 9 bases spanning the gap. The CDR3 totals 14 residues. Per the germline V gene, CDR1 is KGHSH and CDR2 is LQKENI.